The clone carrying this TCR beta chain was counted ten times or more. The antigen remains undetermined. The TCR beta CDR3 regions underwent amplification using RNA transcripts as the source. Using the HTBI primer set, a first-round RT-PCR was run on the TCR CDR3. MiXCR, run by TCRdb on the multiplex PCR reads, gives a single entry per CDR3 protein. The sample lists about 400,000 distinct CDR3 sequences, 20% to 30% occurring once. This sample was taken from a study of T cells in Graves' hyperthyroidism and ophthalmopathy. The wider study: Peripheral blood was obtained at initial diagnosis, preceding any treatment. Study-level points and caveats: With a median lead of approximately 6 months before onset, the model predicted ophthalmopathy.

This receptor was obtained from a man aged 45 to 65 with Graves' hyperthyroidism. Sequencing was done on a sample of blood.

The CDR3: CSASGRAQDEQFF. For the CDR3, the DNA is TGCAGTGCTAGCGGGAGGGCCCAGGATGAGCAGTTCTTC. V usage is TRBV20-1 and J usage is TRBJ2-1; 8 nucleotides line up with TRBD2. The ends lost 3 bases at V and 8 bases at J; junction bases unmatched: 6. CDR1 is DFQATT and CDR2 is SNEGSKA in the germline V gene (reference sequence). This CDR3 is built from 13 residues.